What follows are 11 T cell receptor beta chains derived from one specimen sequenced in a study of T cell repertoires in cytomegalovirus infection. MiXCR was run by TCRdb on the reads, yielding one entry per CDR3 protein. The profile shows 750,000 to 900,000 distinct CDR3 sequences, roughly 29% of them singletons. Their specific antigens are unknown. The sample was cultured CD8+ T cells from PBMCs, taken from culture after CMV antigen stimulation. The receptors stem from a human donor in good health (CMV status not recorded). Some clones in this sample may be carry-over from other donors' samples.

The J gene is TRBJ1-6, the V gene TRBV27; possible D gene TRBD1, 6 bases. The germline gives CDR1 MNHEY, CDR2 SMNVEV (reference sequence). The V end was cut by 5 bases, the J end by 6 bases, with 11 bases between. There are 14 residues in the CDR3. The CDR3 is CASSAGQINSPLHF. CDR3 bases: TGTGCCAGCAGTGCAGGACAGATTAATTCACCCCTCCACTTT.

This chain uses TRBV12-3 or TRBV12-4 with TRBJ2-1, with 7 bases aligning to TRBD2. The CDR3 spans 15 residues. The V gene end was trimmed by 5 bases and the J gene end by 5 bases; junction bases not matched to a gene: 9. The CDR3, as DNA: TGTGCCAGCAGTCCAACCGGGACTACCGACAATGAGCAGTTCTTC. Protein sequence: CASSPTGTTDNEQFF.

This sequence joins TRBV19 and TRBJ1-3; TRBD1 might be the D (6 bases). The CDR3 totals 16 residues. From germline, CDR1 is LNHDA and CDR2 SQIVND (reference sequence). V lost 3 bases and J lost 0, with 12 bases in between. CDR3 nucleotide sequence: TGTGCCAGTAGTATGCCCGGGGGCCGCTCTGGAAACACCATATATTTT. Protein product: CASSMPGGRSGNTIYF.

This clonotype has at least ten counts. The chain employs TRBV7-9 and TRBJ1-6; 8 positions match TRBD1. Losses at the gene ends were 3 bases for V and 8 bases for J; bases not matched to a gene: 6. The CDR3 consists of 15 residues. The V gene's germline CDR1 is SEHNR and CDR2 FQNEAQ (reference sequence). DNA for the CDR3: TGTGCCAGCAGCTTCGAAGGGACAGGATATTCACCCCTCCACTTT. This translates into CASSFEGTGYSPLHF.

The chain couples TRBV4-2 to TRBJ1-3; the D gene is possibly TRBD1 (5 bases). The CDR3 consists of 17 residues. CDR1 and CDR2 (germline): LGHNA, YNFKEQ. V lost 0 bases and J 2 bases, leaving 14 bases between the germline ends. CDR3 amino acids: CASSQDQGSRTGNTIYF. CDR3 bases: TGTGCCAGCAGCCAAGATCAGGGTTCAAGAACTGGAAACACCATATATTTT.

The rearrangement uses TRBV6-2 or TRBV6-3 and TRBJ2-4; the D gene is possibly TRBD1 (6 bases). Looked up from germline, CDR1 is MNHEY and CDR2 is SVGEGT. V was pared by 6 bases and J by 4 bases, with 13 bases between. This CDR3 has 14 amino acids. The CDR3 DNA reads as TGTGCCAGCAGAGAACAGGGTACAAAAAACATTCAGTACTTC. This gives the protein CASREQGTKNIQYF.

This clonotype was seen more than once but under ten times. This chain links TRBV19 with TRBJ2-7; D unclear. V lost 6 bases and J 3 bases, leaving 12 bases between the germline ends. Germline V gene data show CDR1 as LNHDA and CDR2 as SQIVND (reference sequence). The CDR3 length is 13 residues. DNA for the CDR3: TGTGCCAGTAGCAGGAAAGGACGCTACGAGCAGTACTTC. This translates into CASSRKGRYEQYF.

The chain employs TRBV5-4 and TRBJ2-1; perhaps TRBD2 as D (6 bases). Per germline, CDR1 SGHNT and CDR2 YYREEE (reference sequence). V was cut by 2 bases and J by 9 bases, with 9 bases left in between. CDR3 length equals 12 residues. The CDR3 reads CASSFGGTEQFF. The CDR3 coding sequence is TGTGCCAGCAGCTTCGGGGGTACTGAGCAGTTCTTC.

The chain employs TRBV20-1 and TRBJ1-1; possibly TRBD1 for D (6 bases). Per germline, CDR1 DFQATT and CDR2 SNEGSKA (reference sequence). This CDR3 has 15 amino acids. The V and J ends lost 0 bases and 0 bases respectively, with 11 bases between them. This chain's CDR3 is CSARDLGTMNTEAFF. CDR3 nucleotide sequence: TGCAGTGCTAGAGATCTAGGGACAATGAACACTGAAGCTTTCTTT.

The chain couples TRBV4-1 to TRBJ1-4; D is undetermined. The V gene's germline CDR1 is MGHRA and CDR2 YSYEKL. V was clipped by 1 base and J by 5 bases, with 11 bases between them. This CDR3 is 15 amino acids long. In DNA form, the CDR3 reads TGCGCCAGCAGCCAAGTTCAAGGGAACAATGAAAAACTGTTTTTT. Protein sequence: CASSQVQGNNEKLFF.

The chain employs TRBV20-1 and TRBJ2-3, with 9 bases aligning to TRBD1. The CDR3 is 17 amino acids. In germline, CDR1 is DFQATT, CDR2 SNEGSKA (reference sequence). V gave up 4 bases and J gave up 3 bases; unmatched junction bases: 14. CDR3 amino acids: CSAIVETGTGRTDTQYF. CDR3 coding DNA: TGCAGTGCTATTGTAGAGACCGGGACAGGGAGGACAGATACGCAGTATTTT.